This entry lists 13 T cell receptor beta chains sequenced from one sample in a study of blood T cells in healthy people across ages. Primers used in a second PCR of about 6 to 12 cycles were a sample-barcoded 5' primer and a J-beta primer mix. TCRdb used MiXCR to reprocess the 5' RACE reads, holding one entry per CDR3 protein. The sample holds about 830,000 distinct CDR3 sequences, around 62% seen once. Sequencing used blood. These receptors were taken from a man in his thirties or forties in good health.

The CDR3 sequence: CATFGGTDTQYF. The CDR3, as DNA: TGTGCCACCTTTGGGGGCACAGATACGCAGTATTTT. This rearrangement joins TRBV6-5 to TRBJ2-3; the D is unclear. The CDR3 is 12 amino acids. Trimming left V 10 bases short and J 1 base short, with 9 bases between. Germline lookup yields CDR1 MNHEY and CDR2 SVGAGI.

CDR3 sequence: CASSLGVRHTDTQYF. For the CDR3, the DNA is TGTGCCAGCAGCTTAGGGGTCAGACACACAGATACGCAGTATTTT. V gene TRBV7-7 combines with J gene TRBJ2-3; the D is unclear. There are 15 residues in the CDR3. Germline CDR1 SSHAT, CDR2 FNYEAQ (reference sequence). V lost 1 base to trimming and J lost 2 bases, with 10 bases between them.

This clonotype showed up just a few times. The rearrangement links TRBV6-5 to TRBJ2-1; 10 bases align to TRBD1. This CDR3 region has 13 residues. Per germline, CDR1 MNHEY and CDR2 SVGAGI. J lost 6 bases, V lost 8 bases, and 4 bases had no gene match. As DNA, the CDR3 is TGTGCCAGCGGGACAGGGGTAATCAATGAGCAGTTCTTC. Translating it yields CASGTGVINEQFF.

This clonotype has more than one count but fewer than ten. The chain employs TRBV30 and TRBJ1-2; D not resolved. CDR3 length equals 15 residues. Trimming cost V 4 bases and J 1 base, with 16 bases left between them. The germline V gene encodes CDR1 GTSNPN and CDR2 SVGIG (reference sequence). The CDR3 here is CAWNKGLLDNYGYTF. CDR3 nucleotides: TGTGCCTGGAATAAAGGGCTCCTGGATAACTATGGCTACACCTTC.

In its sample, this clonotype was seen once. A read error may account for a junction end that differs from germline. The rearrangement links TRBV5-1 to TRBJ2-5; D is unclear. Germline CDR1 is SGHRS and CDR2 is YFSETQ. This CDR3 region has 13 residues. In DNA form, the CDR3 reads TGCGCCAGCGGCTTTGGTGAGAAAGAGACCCAGTACTTC. Protein: CASGFGEKETQYF.

The chain is built from TRBV6-6 and TRBJ2-7, with D perhaps TRBD2 (7 bases). CDR1 is MNHNY, CDR2 SVGAGI, per germline (reference sequence). The CDR3 runs 15 residues. V shed 0 bases and J shed 3 bases, with 12 bases lying between them. CDR3 DNA sequence: TGTGCCAGCAGTTACTCGGCGGGGGCCTACTACGAGCAGTACTTC. Translation gives CASSYSAGAYYEQYF.

As to this clonotype: This CDR3 is missing its conserved last phenylalanine or tryptophan, likely due to a read error. V usage is TRBV29-1 and J usage is TRBJ2-7; D ambiguous. There are 14 residues in the CDR3. Per the germline V gene, CDR1 is SQVTM and CDR2 is ANQGSEA. With 4 bases removed from V and 0 bases from J, the gap between germline ends came to 13 bases. The CDR3 DNA sequence: TGCAGCGTTGCAGGCGTGGGGAACTCCTACGAGCAGTACTTA. It translates to CSVAGVGNSYEQYL.

The chain links TRBV5-1 to TRBJ1-4; 9 positions match TRBD1. CDR3 length: 16 amino acids. J was trimmed by 8 bases and V by 4 bases; bases with no gene match: 12. Germline V gene lookup returns CDR1 SGHRS and CDR2 YFSETQ. CDR3 DNA: TGCGCCAGCAGCCTGGACCCCGGGACAGGGAACGAAAAACTGTTTTTT. Residues: CASSLDPGTGNEKLFF. The whole variable domain, remainder taken from reference TRBV5-1 and TRBJ1-4, is KAGVTQTPRYLIKTRGQQVTLSCSPISGHRSVSWYQQTPGQGLQFLFEYFSETQRNKGNFPGRFSGRQFSNSRSEMNVSTLELGDSALYLCASSLDPGTGNEKLFFGSGTQLSVL.

This clonotype was detected a few times. This chain joins TRBV28 and TRBJ2-7; TRBD2 is a possible D gene (5 bases). The V gene lost 2 bases and the J gene lost 1 base, with 9 bases spanning the gap. Germline V gene lookup returns CDR1 MDHEN and CDR2 SYDVKM. This CDR3 is 14 amino acids long. CDR3 nucleotide sequence: TGTGCCAGCAGTTTACAGTCGGGGTCCTACGAGCAGTACTTC. Protein sequence: CASSLQSGSYEQYF.

V usage is TRBV30 and J usage is TRBJ1-2; a weak D match, TRBD1 (6 bases). The germline V gene encodes CDR1 GTSNPN and CDR2 SVGIG (reference sequence). The CDR3 length is 12 residues. V lost 0 bases and J 5 bases, leaving 7 bases between the germline ends. The CDR3 here is CAWSVQGYGYTF. CDR3 nucleotide sequence: TGTGCCTGGAGTGTACAGGGATATGGCTACACCTTC.

This chain uses TRBV20-1 with TRBJ2-5; 11 bases match TRBD2. CDR1 is DFQATT, CDR2 SNEGSKA, per germline (reference sequence). The CDR3 sequence is 13 residues long. After removal of 5 bases from V and 1 base from J, the junction contained 0 bases not matched to a gene. The CDR3: CSAGTSGQETQYF. DNA of the CDR3: TGCAGTGCTGGGACTAGCGGCCAAGAGACCCAGTACTTC.

The chain combines TRBV9 with TRBJ1-2; D possibly corresponds to TRBD1 (6 bases). Trimming stripped 0 bases from V and 4 bases from J, with 13 bases between. Per the germline V gene, CDR1 is SGDLS and CDR2 is YYNGEE. The CDR3 totals 15 residues. The CDR3 here is CASSVGGGTTYGYTF. The CDR3 DNA sequence: TGTGCCAGCAGCGTAGGAGGGGGAACGACCTATGGCTACACCTTC. Based on the CDR3 plus reference TRBV9 and TRBJ1-2, the full variable domain is DSGVTQTPKHLITATGQRVTLRCSPRSGDLSVYWYQQSLDQGLQFLIQYYNGEERAKGNILERFSAQQFPDLHSELNLSSLELGDSALYFCASSVGGGTTYGYTFGSGTRLTVV.

The rearrangement joins TRBV4-1 to TRBJ2-5; D is unresolved. CDR3 length: 14 residues. V was clipped by 1 base and J by 0 bases, with 6 bases between them. CDR1 and CDR2 (germline): MGHRA, YSYEKL. For the CDR3, the DNA is TGCGCCAGCAGCCAAGTGGGCAACCAAGAGACCCAGTACTTC. This encodes CASSQVGNQETQYF.